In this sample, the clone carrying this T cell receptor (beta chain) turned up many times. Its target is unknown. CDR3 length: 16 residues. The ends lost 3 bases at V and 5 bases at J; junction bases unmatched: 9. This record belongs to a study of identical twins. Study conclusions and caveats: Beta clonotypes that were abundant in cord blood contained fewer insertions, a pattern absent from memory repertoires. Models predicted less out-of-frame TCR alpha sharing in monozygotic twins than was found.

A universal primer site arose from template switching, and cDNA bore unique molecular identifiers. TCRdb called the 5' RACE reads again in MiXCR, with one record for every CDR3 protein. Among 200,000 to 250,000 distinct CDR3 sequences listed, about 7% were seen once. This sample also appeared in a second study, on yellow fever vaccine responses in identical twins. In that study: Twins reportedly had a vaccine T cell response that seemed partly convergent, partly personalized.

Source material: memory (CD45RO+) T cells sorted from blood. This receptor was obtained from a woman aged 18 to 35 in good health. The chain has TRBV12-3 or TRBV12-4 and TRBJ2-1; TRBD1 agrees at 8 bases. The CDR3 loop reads CASSLGRGQGHNEQFF. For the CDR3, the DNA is TGTGCCAGCAGTTTGGGCCGCGGACAGGGCCACAATGAGCAGTTCTTC.